Listed here is a single T cell receptor beta chain. One end of the junction varies from germline; a read error may be responsible. This entry belongs to a study of PD-1 blockade in classical Hodgkin lymphoma. Time point given: cycle 4 day 1 (C4D1), after more than five weeks of nivolumab. After autologous stem cell transplantation all patients relapsed, and prior brentuximab vedotin exposure differed between cohorts. Generated by immunoSEQ multiplex PCR, the TCRdb table keeps only in-frame clones and is missing some. The sample consists of about 32,000 clones, 81% of them appearing once. Sequencing was performed on peripheral blood mononuclear cells (PBMCs), taken before the fourth cycle of nivolumab. The TCR sequence derives from a human donor with classical Hodgkin lymphoma.

For the CDR3, the DNA is TGTGCCAGCAGCTCGACAGGGCAAGGGACCCAGTACTTC. Amino acid sequence: CASSSTGQGTQYF. The rearrangement uses TRBV7-2 and TRBJ2-5; 7 positions agree with TRBD1. Germline V gene data show CDR1 as SGHTA and CDR2 as FQGNSA. This CDR3 is built from 13 residues.